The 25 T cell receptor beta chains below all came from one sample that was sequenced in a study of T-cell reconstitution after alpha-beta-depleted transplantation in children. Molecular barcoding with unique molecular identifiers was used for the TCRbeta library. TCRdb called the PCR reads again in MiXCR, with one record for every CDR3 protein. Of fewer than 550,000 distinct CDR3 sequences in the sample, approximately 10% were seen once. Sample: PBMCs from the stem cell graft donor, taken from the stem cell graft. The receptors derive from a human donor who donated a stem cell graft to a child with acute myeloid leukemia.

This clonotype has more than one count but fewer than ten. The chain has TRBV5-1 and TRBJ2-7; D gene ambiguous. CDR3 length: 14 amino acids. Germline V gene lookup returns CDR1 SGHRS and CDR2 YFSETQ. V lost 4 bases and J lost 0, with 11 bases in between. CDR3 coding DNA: TGCGCCAGCAGCGGGCACAGTAGCTCCTACGAGCAGTACTTC. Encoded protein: CASSGHSSSYEQYF.

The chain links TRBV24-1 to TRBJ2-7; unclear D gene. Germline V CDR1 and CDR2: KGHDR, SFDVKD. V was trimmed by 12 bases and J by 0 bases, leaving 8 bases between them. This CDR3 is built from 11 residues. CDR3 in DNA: TGTGCCCCTGTAAGCTCCTACGAGCAGTACGTC. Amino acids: CAPVSSYEQYV.

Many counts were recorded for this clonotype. The CDR3 DNA follows: TGCGCCAGCAGCCAAGATAGCGGGGTCCAAGAGACCCAGTACTTC. It translates to CASSQDSGVQETQYF. The chain joins TRBV4-1 to TRBJ2-5, with 8 bases that match TRBD2. The CDR3 consists of 15 residues. Germline values: CDR1 MGHRA, CDR2 YSYEKL. The junction had 1 base not matched to a gene; V was cut back by 0 bases and J by 1 base.

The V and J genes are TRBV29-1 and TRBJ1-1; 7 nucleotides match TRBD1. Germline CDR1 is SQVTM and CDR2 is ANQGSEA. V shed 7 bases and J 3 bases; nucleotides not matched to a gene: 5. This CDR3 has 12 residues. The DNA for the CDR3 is TGCAGCGCTTCAGGGGGAGACACTGAAGCTTTCTTT. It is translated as CSASGGDTEAFF. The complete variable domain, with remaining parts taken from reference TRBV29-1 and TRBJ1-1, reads SAVISQKPSRDICQRGTSLTIQCQVDSQVTMMFWYRQQPGQSLTLIATANQGSEATYESGFVIDKFPISRPNLTFSTLTVSNMSPEDSSIYLCSASGGDTEAFFGQGTRLTVV.

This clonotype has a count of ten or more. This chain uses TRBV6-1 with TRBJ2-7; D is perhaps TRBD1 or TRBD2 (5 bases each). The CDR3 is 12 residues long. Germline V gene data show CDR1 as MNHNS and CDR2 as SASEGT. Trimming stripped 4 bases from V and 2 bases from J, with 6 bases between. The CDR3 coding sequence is TGTGCCAGCAGTGGGGACGCCTACGAGCAGTACTTC. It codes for CASSGDAYEQYF.

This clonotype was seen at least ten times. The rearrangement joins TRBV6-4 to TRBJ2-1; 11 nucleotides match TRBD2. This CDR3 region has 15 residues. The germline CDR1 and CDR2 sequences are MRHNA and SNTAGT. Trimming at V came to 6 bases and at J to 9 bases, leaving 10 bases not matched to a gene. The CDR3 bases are TGTGCCAGCAGAGCGTTAGCGGGGGGGCCAGGTGAGCAGTTCTTC. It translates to CASRALAGGPGEQFF.

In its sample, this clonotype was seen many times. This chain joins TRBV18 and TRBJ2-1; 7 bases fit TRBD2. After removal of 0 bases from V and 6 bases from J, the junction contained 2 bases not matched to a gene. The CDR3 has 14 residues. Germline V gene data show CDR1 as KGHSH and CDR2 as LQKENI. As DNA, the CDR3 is TGTGCCAGCTCACCACCGACTAGCCTCAATGAGCAGTTCTTC. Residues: CASSPPTSLNEQFF.

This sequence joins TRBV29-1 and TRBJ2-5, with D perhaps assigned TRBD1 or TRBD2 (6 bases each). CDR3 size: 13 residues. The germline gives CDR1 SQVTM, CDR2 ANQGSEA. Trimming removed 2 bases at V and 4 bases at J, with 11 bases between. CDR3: CSVERGVGETQYF. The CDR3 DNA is TGCAGCGTTGAAAGGGGGGTCGGAGAGACCCAGTACTTC.

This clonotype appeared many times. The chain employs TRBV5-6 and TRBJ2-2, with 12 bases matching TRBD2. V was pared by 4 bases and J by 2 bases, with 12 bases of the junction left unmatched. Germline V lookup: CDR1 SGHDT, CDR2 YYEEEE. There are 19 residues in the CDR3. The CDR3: CASSTIGLAGSPNTGELFF. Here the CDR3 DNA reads TGTGCCAGCAGCACTATCGGACTAGCGGGATCGCCTAACACCGGGGAGCTGTTTTTT.

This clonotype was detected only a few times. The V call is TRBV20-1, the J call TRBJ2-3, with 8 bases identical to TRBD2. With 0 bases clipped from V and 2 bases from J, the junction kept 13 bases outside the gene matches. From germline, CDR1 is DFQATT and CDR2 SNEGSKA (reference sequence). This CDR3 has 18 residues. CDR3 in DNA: TGCAGTGCTAGAGATTTTCGTGGTAGCGGGACCTACACAGATACGCAGTATTTT. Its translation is CSARDFRGSGTYTDTQYF.

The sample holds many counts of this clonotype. The CDR3 DNA reads as TGCGCCAGCAGCGTCGACAGGAACGAGCAGTACTTC. This translates into CASSVDRNEQYF. The chain employs TRBV5-1 and TRBJ2-7; D perhaps matches TRBD1 (6 bases). Trimming removed 4 bases at V and 5 bases at J, with 10 bases between. CDR1 SGHRS and CDR2 YFSETQ come from the germline V gene. The CDR3 is made up of 12 amino acids.

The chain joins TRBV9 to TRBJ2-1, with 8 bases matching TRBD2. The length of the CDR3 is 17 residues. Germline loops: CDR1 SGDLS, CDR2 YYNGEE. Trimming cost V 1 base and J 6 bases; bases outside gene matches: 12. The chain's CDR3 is CASSVTPGTRSGNEQFF. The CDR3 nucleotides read TGTGCCAGCAGCGTAACCCCCGGGACTAGATCTGGCAATGAGCAGTTCTTC.

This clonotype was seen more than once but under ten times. The CDR3 sequence is CASSPGGMDQPQHF. As DNA, the CDR3 is TGTGCCAGCTCACCAGGAGGAATGGATCAGCCCCAGCATTTT. The V call is TRBV18, the J call TRBJ1-5, with D uncertain. The CDR3 length is 14 residues. Deletions cut 2 bases from V and 5 bases from J, with 10 bases between. Germline CDR1 is KGHSH and CDR2 is LQKENI. Supplemented by reference TRBV18 and TRBJ1-5, the full variable domain reads NAGVMQNPRHLVRRRGQEARLRCSPMKGHSHVYWYRQLPEEGLKFMVYLQKENIIDESGMPKERFSAEFPKEGPSILRIQQVVRGDSAAYFCASSPGGMDQPQHFGDGTRLSIL.

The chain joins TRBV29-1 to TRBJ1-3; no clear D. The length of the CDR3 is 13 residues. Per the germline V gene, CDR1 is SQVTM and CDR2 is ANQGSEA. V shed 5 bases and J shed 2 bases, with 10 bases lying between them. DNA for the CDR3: TGCAGCGTTAAAGTGGCAGCTGGAAACACCATATATTTT. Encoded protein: CSVKVAAGNTIYF. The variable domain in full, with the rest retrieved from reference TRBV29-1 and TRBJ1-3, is SAVISQKPSRDICQRGTSLTIQCQVDSQVTMMFWYRQQPGQSLTLIATANQGSEATYESGFVIDKFPISRPNLTFSTLTVSNMSPEDSSIYLCSVKVAAGNTIYFGEGSWLTVV.

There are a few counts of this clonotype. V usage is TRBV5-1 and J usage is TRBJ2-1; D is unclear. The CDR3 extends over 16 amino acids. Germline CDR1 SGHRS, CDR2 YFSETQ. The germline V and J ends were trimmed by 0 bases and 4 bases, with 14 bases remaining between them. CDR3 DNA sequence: TGCGCCAGCAGCTTGGCCGGAGAGCAAGAGTACAATGAGCAGTTCTTC. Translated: CASSLAGEQEYNEQFF.

CDR3 amino acids: CSVPFEGGSTDTQYF. For the CDR3, the DNA is TGCAGCGTCCCTTTTGAGGGGGGGAGTACAGATACGCAGTATTTT. The V call is TRBV29-1, the J call TRBJ2-3, with a weak D call TRBD2 (7 bases). Germline assignment: CDR1 SQVTM and CDR2 ANQGSEA. Between the trimmed V and J ends, which lost 6 bases and 3 bases, there was a span of 19 bases. This CDR3 spans 15 amino acids.

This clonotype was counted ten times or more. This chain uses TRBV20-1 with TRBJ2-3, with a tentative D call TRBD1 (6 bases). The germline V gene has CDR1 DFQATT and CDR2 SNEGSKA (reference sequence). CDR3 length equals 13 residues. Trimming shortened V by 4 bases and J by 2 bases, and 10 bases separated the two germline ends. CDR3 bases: TGCAGTGCTACGGGACAAGACACAGATACGCAGTATTTT. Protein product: CSATGQDTDTQYF.

The CDR3 bases are TGTGCCAGCTCACTAAACCGGAGGACAGGAGATAATGAAAAACTGTTTTTT. Translated: CASSLNRRTGDNEKLFF. V usage is TRBV18 and J usage is TRBJ1-4; 7 nucleotides line up with TRBD1. This CDR3 has 17 amino acids. V dropped 4 bases and J dropped 4; count of bases not matched to a gene: 12. Germline loops: CDR1 KGHSH, CDR2 LQKENI. Variable domain in full (rest from reference TRBV18 and TRBJ1-4): NAGVMQNPRHLVRRRGQEARLRCSPMKGHSHVYWYRQLPEEGLKFMVYLQKENIIDESGMPKERFSAEFPKEGPSILRIQQVVRGDSAAYFCASSLNRRTGDNEKLFFGSGTQLSVL.

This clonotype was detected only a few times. The CDR3 DNA sequence: TGTGCCAGCAGCGGAAGCGGGATCCGCTTCTGGAATGAGCAGTTCTTC. The encoded protein is CASSGSGIRFWNEQFF. The chain uses TRBV7-2 and TRBJ2-1; TRBD2 matches at 7 bases. This CDR3 region has 16 residues. Trimming at V came to 5 bases and at J to 7 bases, leaving 14 bases not matched to a gene. Per the germline V gene, CDR1 is SGHTA and CDR2 is FQGNSA.

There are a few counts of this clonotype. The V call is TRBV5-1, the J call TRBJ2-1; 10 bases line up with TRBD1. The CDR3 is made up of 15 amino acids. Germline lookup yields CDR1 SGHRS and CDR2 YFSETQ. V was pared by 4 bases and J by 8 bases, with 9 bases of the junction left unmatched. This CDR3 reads CASSSGTGESHEQFF. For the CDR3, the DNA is TGCGCCAGCAGCAGCGGGACAGGGGAATCACATGAGCAGTTCTTC.

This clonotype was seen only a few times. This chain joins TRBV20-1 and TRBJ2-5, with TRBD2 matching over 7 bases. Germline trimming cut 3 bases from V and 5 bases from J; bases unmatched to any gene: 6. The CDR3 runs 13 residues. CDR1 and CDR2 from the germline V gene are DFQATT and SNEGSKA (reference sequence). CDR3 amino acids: CSASRGVRETQYF. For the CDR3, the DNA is TGCAGTGCTAGTCGGGGGGTACGGGAGACCCAGTACTTC.

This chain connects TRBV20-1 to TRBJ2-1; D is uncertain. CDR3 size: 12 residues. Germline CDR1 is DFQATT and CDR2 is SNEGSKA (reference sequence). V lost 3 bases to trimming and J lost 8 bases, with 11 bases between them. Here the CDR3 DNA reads TGCAGTGCTAGTGCTTCGGTGGATGAGCAGTTCTTC. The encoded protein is CSASASVDEQFF.

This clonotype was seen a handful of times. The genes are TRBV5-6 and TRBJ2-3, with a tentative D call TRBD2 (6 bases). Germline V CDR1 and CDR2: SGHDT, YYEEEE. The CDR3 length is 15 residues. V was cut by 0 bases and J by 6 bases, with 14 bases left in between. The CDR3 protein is CASSLDSPGRDTQYF. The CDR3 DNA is TGTGCCAGCAGCTTGGATTCCCCGGGGAGGGATACGCAGTATTTT. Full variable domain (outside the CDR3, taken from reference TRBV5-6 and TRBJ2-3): DAGVTQSPTHLIKTRGQQVTLRCSPKSGHDTVSWYQQALGQGPQFIFQYYEEEERQRGNFPDRFSGHQFPNYSSELNVNALLLGDSALYLCASSLDSPGRDTQYFGPGTRLTVL.

As DNA, the CDR3 is TGTGCCAGCAGTTTAGGGCAGGGATGGGACGAGCAGTACTTC. It specifies CASSLGQGWDEQYF. This chain uses TRBV27 with TRBJ2-7; possible D gene TRBD1, 5 bases. Per the germline V gene, CDR1 is MNHEY and CDR2 is SMNVEV (reference sequence). The CDR3 loop spans 14 amino acids. Between the trimmed V and J ends, which lost 2 bases and 5 bases, there was a span of 13 bases.

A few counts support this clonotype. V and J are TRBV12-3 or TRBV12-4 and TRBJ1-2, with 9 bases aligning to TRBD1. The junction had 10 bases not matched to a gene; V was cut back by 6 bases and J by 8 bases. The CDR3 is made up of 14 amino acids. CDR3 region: CASRTGQGSRGYTF. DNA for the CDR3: TGTGCCAGCAGAACGGGACAGGGTAGTAGGGGCTACACCTTC.